The 25 T cell receptor beta chains listed next were all sequenced from one sample in a study of T-cell reconstitution after alpha-beta-depleted transplantation in children. Preparing the TCRbeta library involved the use of unique molecular identifiers. TCRdb called the PCR reads again in MiXCR, with one record for every CDR3 protein. The sample lists some 400,000 distinct CDR3 sequences, roughly 20% seen once, with less than 4.5% in the top ten. The sample here was PBMCs from the stem cell graft donor, taken from the stem cell graft. These receptors were taken from a human donor who donated a stem cell graft to a child with acute myeloid leukemia.

This clonotype was found many times. V is TRBV20-1 and J is TRBJ1-2; the D gene is possibly TRBD1 (6 bases). Germline-derived CDR1 and CDR2 are DFQATT and SNEGSKA (reference sequence). The CDR3 has 13 residues. The ends were cut back, 6 bases at V and 4 bases at J, with 15 bases in the middle. CDR3 sequence: CSAPPGEGYGYTF. In DNA, the CDR3 is TGCAGTGCCCCCCCAGGGGAGGGCTATGGCTACACCTTC.

This clonotype is a singleton in its sample. The V gene is TRBV7-2, the J gene TRBJ2-7; maybe TRBD2 (5 bases). Per germline, CDR1 SGHTA and CDR2 FQGNSA. The V and J ends lost 8 bases and 4 bases respectively, with 15 bases between them. The CDR3 length is 13 residues. For the CDR3, the DNA is TGTGCCAGCGGCCCAAGTAGGGAGTACGAGCAGTACTTC. Protein product: CASGPSREYEQYF.

The chain combines TRBV11-2 with TRBJ1-5; the match to TRBD1 covers 8 bases. The CDR3 spans 19 residues. Trimming cost V 2 bases and J 1 base; bases outside gene matches: 13. Germline V gives CDR1 SGHAT, CDR2 FQNNGV. In DNA, the CDR3 is TGTGCCAGCAGCTTAAGGCTCTTCCAGGGGGCCCTGAGCAATCAGCCCCAGCATTTT. Residues: CASSLRLFQGALSNQPQHF.

This clonotype has at least ten counts. The chain links TRBV20-1 to TRBJ2-3; 8 positions match TRBD1. CDR1 is DFQATT, CDR2 SNEGSKA, per germline (reference sequence). J lost 4 bases, V lost 6 bases, and 9 bases had no gene match. The CDR3 consists of 14 residues. The CDR3 nucleotides read TGCAGTGCCCTGACAGGGGCTTTTCCAGATACGCAGTATTTT. Translating gives CSALTGAFPDTQYF.

The gene calls are TRBV7-9 and TRBJ2-5, with TRBD2 matching 8 bases. Germline values: CDR1 SEHNR, CDR2 FQNEAQ (reference sequence). This CDR3 spans 16 amino acids. V lost 5 bases, J lost 2 bases, and 10 bases stayed unmatched. The CDR3 region is CASSPPRVAGQETQYF. The CDR3 DNA reads as TGTGCCAGCAGCCCTCCGAGGGTAGCGGGGCAAGAGACCCAGTACTTC.

This clonotype was counted at least ten times. The gene calls are TRBV6-1 and TRBJ1-4; D is perhaps TRBD1 (5 bases). Germline-derived CDR1 and CDR2 are MNHNS and SASEGT. This CDR3 is 15 amino acids long. Trimming shortened V by 6 bases and J by 8 bases, and 19 bases separated the two germline ends. The CDR3 spells CASRHDSGNKEKLFF. Written as DNA, the CDR3 is TGTGCCAGCAGACACGACAGTGGCAACAAAGAAAAACTGTTTTTT.

This clonotype was counted at least ten times. The V gene is TRBV12-3 or TRBV12-4, the J gene TRBJ2-3, with D maybe TRBD1 (6 bases). The germline V and J ends were trimmed by 1 base and 6 bases, with 11 bases remaining between them. This CDR3 contains 14 residues. In DNA form, the CDR3 reads TGTGCCAGCAGTTTAGGGCAGGGGAAGGATACGCAGTATTTT. Amino acid sequence: CASSLGQGKDTQYF.

This clonotype was found a few times. In DNA, the CDR3 is TGTGCCAGCAACCTGGGGTACAATGAGCAGTTCTTC. This codes for CASNLGYNEQFF. The chain recombines TRBV11-2 with TRBJ2-1; no clear D. Germline values: CDR1 SGHAT, CDR2 FQNNGV. The CDR3 contains 12 residues. Trimming took off 7 bases at V and 4 bases at J, with 8 bases between the two ends.

The V and J genes are TRBV28 and TRBJ2-1, with TRBD2 matching 9 bases. The ends lost 4 bases at V and 7 bases at J; junction bases unmatched: 23. The CDR3 covers 20 residues. Germline lookup yields CDR1 MDHEN and CDR2 SYDVKM. CDR3 DNA: TGTGCCAGCAGTTCGCCCTTACACGGGCGGGAGGGCCTTCTGAAAAATGAGCAGTTCTTC. Protein product: CASSSPLHGREGLLKNEQFF.

This clonotype was seen a few times. The genes are TRBV12-3 or TRBV12-4 and TRBJ2-7, with unresolved D. This CDR3 comprises 13 residues. Trimming took off 6 bases at V and 0 bases at J, with 9 bases between the two ends. The CDR3 protein is CASRNGPSYEQYF. DNA of the CDR3: TGTGCCAGCAGGAACGGGCCCTCCTACGAGCAGTACTTC.

J is TRBJ2-3 and V is TRBV11-2, with D perhaps assigned TRBD1 or TRBD2 (5 bases each). Germline V gene lookup returns CDR1 SGHAT and CDR2 FQNNGV. The V and J ends lost 2 bases and 2 bases respectively, with 11 bases between them. The CDR3 has 15 amino acids. CDR3 sequence (DNA): TGTGCCAGCAGCTTACTGGGGACCTCCACAGATACGCAGTATTTT. It specifies CASSLLGTSTDTQYF.

CDR3 nucleotides: TGTGCCAGCAATAAGGGGCTAGCGGGAAATACGGAGACCCAGTACTTC. Encoded protein: CASNKGLAGNTETQYF. The chain joins TRBV9 to TRBJ2-5, with 9 bases identical to TRBD2. The V and J ends lost 6 bases and 5 bases, in that order; junction bases with no gene match: 14. CDR1 and CDR2 from the germline V gene are SGDLS and YYNGEE. The CDR3 length is 16 residues.

The chain uses TRBV11-2 and TRBJ2-5, with 16 bases fitting TRBD2. Looked up from germline, CDR1 is SGHAT and CDR2 is FQNNGV. The CDR3 has 18 amino acids. Trimming cost V 4 bases and J 5 bases; bases outside gene matches: 10. CDR3 in amino acids: CASSSQGLAGGLGETQYF. DNA of the CDR3: TGTGCCAGCAGCTCACAGGGACTAGCGGGAGGGCTGGGGGAGACCCAGTACTTC.

This clonotype was counted many times. This rearrangement joins TRBV5-5 to TRBJ2-7, with a possible D match to TRBD2 (5 bases). This CDR3 has 14 residues. CDR1 SGHKS and CDR2 YYEKEE come from the germline V gene (reference sequence). With 2 bases removed from V and 5 bases from J, the gap between germline ends came to 14 bases. This CDR3 is CASSFSSLGDEQYF. As DNA, the CDR3 is TGTGCCAGCAGCTTCTCTTCTCTGGGAGACGAGCAGTACTTC.

The rearrangement uses TRBV7-2 and TRBJ2-3, with TRBD2 identical over 11 bases. The CDR3 has 14 amino acids. The germline CDR1 and CDR2 sequences are SGHTA and FQGNSA. V shed 5 bases and J 5 bases; nucleotides not matched to a gene: 3. CDR3 residues: CASSLSGRVDTQYF. The CDR3, as DNA: TGTGCCAGCAGCCTTAGCGGGAGGGTAGATACGCAGTATTTT.

Only a few counts were recorded for this clonotype. The rearrangement uses TRBV12-3 or TRBV12-4 and TRBJ1-5; TRBD1 aligns across 12 bases. After removal of 5 bases from V and 2 bases from J, the junction contained 4 bases not matched to a gene. The CDR3 consists of 16 residues. This CDR3 reads CASSGTGGKGNQPQHF. CDR3 bases: TGTGCCAGCAGTGGGACAGGGGGCAAGGGCAATCAGCCCCAGCATTTT.

The rearrangement links TRBV7-9 to TRBJ1-2; D unclear. CDR1 is SEHNR, CDR2 FQNEAQ, per germline (reference sequence). CDR3 size: 14 residues. V lost 1 base to trimming and J lost 5 bases, with 11 bases between them. The CDR3 spells CASSLVEPLYGYTF. As DNA, the CDR3 is TGTGCCAGCAGCTTAGTGGAGCCCCTTTATGGCTACACCTTC. Together with reference TRBV7-9 and TRBJ1-2, the CDR3 gives the full variable domain: DTGVSQNPRHKITKRGQNVTFRCDPISEHNRLYWYRQTLGQGPEFLTYFQNEAQLEKSRLLSDRFSAERPKGSFSTLEIQRTEQGDSAMYLCASSLVEPLYGYTFGSGTRLTVV.

The genes are TRBV25-1 and TRBJ1-6, with D unclear. CDR3 length: 14 amino acids. The germline V gene encodes CDR1 MGHDK and CDR2 SYGVNS. V was cut by 4 bases and J by 7 bases, with 11 bases left in between. The CDR3 bases are TGTGCCAGCAGTGGCTACATCTCGAATTCACCCCTCCACTTT. Protein product: CASSGYISNSPLHF. Full variable domain (rest looked up from reference TRBV25-1 and TRBJ1-6): EADIYQTPRYLVIGTGKKITLECSQTMGHDKMYWYQQDPGMELHLIHYSYGVNSTEKGDLSSESTVSRIRTEHFPLTLESARPSHTSQYLCASSGYISNSPLHFGNGTRLTVT.

This clonotype was seen many times. The chain's CDR3 is CSVDSRGRPKKAFF. The CDR3 nucleotides read TGCAGCGTTGACTCCCGGGGCCGCCCCAAAAAAGCTTTCTTT. The J gene is TRBJ1-1, the V gene TRBV29-1; tentative D call: TRBD1 (5 bases). The CDR3 is made up of 14 amino acids. From germline, CDR1 is SQVTM and CDR2 ANQGSEA. The germline V and J ends were trimmed by 3 bases and 9 bases, with 20 bases remaining between them.

The genes are TRBV4-2 and TRBJ2-5; 10 nucleotides line up with TRBD2. The ends lost 0 bases at V and 5 bases at J; junction bases unmatched: 12. The CDR3 has 18 amino acids. CDR1 is LGHNA, CDR2 YNFKEQ, per germline. The CDR3 reads CASSQDPPASGSGETQYF. CDR3 nucleotide sequence: TGTGCCAGCAGCCAAGACCCCCCGGCTAGCGGGAGTGGTGAGACCCAGTACTTC.

This clonotype appeared many times. The J gene is TRBJ2-1, the V gene TRBV20-1, with TRBD2 matching over 7 bases. This CDR3 contains 16 residues. CDR1 DFQATT and CDR2 SNEGSKA come from the germline V gene (reference sequence). With 0 bases clipped from V and 9 bases from J, the junction kept 14 bases outside the gene matches. Here the CDR3 DNA reads TGCAGTGCTAGAGACCGGAGGGGCGGGAGTGCGGGTGAGCAGTTCTTC. This gives the protein CSARDRRGGSAGEQFF.

The V call is TRBV28, the J call TRBJ1-1; 7 positions agree with TRBD1. V gave up 3 bases and J gave up 1 base; unmatched junction bases: 11. The CDR3 contains 17 residues. Germline CDR1 and CDR2: MDHEN and SYDVKM. The CDR3: CASSFRGYRGPNTEAFF. DNA of the CDR3: TGTGCCAGCAGTTTTAGGGGATACAGGGGCCCGAACACTGAAGCTTTCTTT.

V gene TRBV24-1 combines with J gene TRBJ2-1, with 12 bases lining up with TRBD2. The germline gives CDR1 KGHDR, CDR2 SFDVKD. The junction had 7 bases not matched to a gene; V was cut back by 4 bases and J by 7 bases. This CDR3 is 16 amino acids long. The CDR3 DNA follows: TGTGCCACCAGTGAACCCCTAGCGGGAGGGCCAAATGAGCAGTTCTTC. It encodes CATSEPLAGGPNEQFF.

The genes are TRBV12-3 or TRBV12-4 and TRBJ2-7; 11 bases are a match to TRBD2. V trimming: 4 bases; J trimming: 2 bases; junction bases outside the gene matches: 4. CDR3 length: 15 residues. CDR3 amino acids: CASSSLTSGTYEQYF. The CDR3 region has the DNA TGTGCCAGCAGTTCCCTGACTAGCGGGACCTACGAGCAGTACTTC.

V usage is TRBV14 and J usage is TRBJ2-1; D is perhaps TRBD2 (6 bases). CDR1 and CDR2 from the germline V gene are SGHDN and FVKESK. The CDR3 has 15 residues. Trimming stripped 3 bases from V and 8 bases from J, with 17 bases between. CDR3 in DNA: TGTGCCAGCAGCCAGTCACTAGCCCTCCAGGATGAGCAGTTCTTC. Translation gives CASSQSLALQDEQFF.